These 3 T cell receptor beta chains were sequenced from one sample in a study of cytomegalovirus exposure and HLA in healthy donors. PCR primers comprised 60 Vbeta and 13 Jbeta primers. Assay used: immunoSEQ multiplex PCR; TCRdb lists only in-frame clones, some missing. The repertoire holds about 150,000 clones, with approximately 70% as singletons. The source material was PBMCs. The receptor set was obtained from a woman in her sixties or seventies in good health and CMV-seropositive.

This clone was detected only once. The J gene is TRBJ2-3, the V gene TRBV28, with no clear D. V was pared by 3 bases and J by 4 bases, with 8 bases between. The length of the CDR3 is 13 residues. Per germline, CDR1 MDHEN and CDR2 SYDVKM. The CDR3 DNA reads as TGTGCCAGCAGTTTCCTAGATCCAGATACGCAGTATTTT. Protein product: CASSFLDPDTQYF.

The rearrangement links TRBV30 to TRBJ2-7; TRBD2 agrees at 11 bases. Germline V gene sequence: CDR1 GTSNPN, CDR2 SVGIG (reference sequence). The V segment lost 5 bases and the J segment 4 bases; nucleotides outside the gene matches: 7. The CDR3 is 14 amino acids. For the CDR3, the DNA is TGTGCCTGGGGTTCTAGCGGGAGGACGTACGAGCAGTACTTC. It translates to CAWGSSGRTYEQYF.

The chain carries TRBV6-6 and TRBJ2-1; 8 nucleotides line up with TRBD2. CDR3 length equals 15 residues. Germline V gives CDR1 MNHNY, CDR2 SVGAGI (reference sequence). V lost 2 bases, J lost 6 bases, and 6 bases stayed unmatched. This chain's CDR3 is CASSYPSGGGNEQFF. Written as DNA, the CDR3 is TGTGCCAGCAGTTACCCGAGCGGGGGAGGCAATGAGCAGTTCTTC.